This T cell receptor beta chain derives from a study of regulatory T cells in long-lasting Graves disease. HTBI primers from iRepertoire and Arm-PCR of CDR3 regions yielded the TCR beta libraries. TCRdb ran MiXCR on the multiplex PCR reads and lists one entry per CDR3 protein. Of 650,000 to 850,000 distinct CDR3 sequences listed, approximately 29% are singletons. Time point noted: persistent/refractory GD, antithyroid drugs over 5 years with positive TRAb. Making the TCR library involved RNA that had been extracted from PBMCs. This clonotype was counted only a few times. This CDR3 spans 15 amino acids. The V gene lost 1 base and the J gene lost 2 bases, with 9 bases spanning the gap. Germline V gene sequence: CDR1 KGHSH, CDR2 LQKENI.

The receptor was derived from a female donor with Graves disease. The chain recombines TRBV18 with TRBJ1-5; D remains ambiguous. Sample: peripheral blood mononuclear cells (PBMCs), taken when the disease was refractory, from a patient treated with antithyroid drugs. The CDR3 is CASSPRSGRNQPQHF. The CDR3 bases are TGTGCCAGCTCACCACGTTCGGGCCGCAATCAGCCCCAGCATTTT.